Below, 21 T cell receptor beta chains from the same sample are listed, as sequenced in a study of shared clonotypes between healthy human individuals. Generated by immunoSEQ multiplex PCR, the TCRdb table keeps only in-frame clones and is missing some. The sample contains about 600,000 clones, less than 98% of which appear only once. Sequences were obtained from naive CD4+ T cells sorted from blood. Subset described: CD45RA+ positively selected. The origin of the receptors is a woman in her 30s in good health.

The V and J genes are TRBV5-1 and TRBJ2-7, with D tentatively TRBD1 (5 bases). The V end was cut by 4 bases, the J end by 4 bases, with 9 bases between. There are 12 residues in the CDR3. Per germline, CDR1 SGHRS and CDR2 YFSETQ. The DNA of the CDR3 is TGCGCCAGCAGCGGAACAGGATACGAGCAGTACTTC. Protein product: CASSGTGYEQYF.

The count of this clone is one. Written as DNA, the CDR3 is TGCGCCAGCAGCACGTCAGGACGAAGCTCCTACAATGAGCAGTTCTTC. This codes for CASSTSGRSSYNEQFF. The chain couples TRBV5-1 to TRBJ2-1; no clear D gene. The germline V gene has CDR1 SGHRS and CDR2 YFSETQ. The CDR3 totals 16 residues. Trimming pared 4 bases from V and 0 bases from J, leaving 14 bases between. The entire variable domain, with the rest obtained from reference TRBV5-1 and TRBJ2-1, is as follows: KAGVTQTPRYLIKTRGQQVTLSCSPISGHRSVSWYQQTPGQGLQFLFEYFSETQRNKGNFPGRFSGRQFSNSRSEMNVSTLELGDSALYLCASSTSGRSSYNEQFFGPGTRLTVL.

CDR3 DNA sequence: TGCGCCAGCAGCCAATTGACCGGCACCGGGTCTGATGAGCAGTTCTTC. It codes for CASSQLTGTGSDEQFF. The chain uses TRBV5-1 and TRBJ2-1; D uncertain. V was clipped by 4 bases and J by 8 bases, with 22 bases between them. This CDR3 spans 16 amino acids. The germline CDR1 and CDR2 sequences are SGHRS and YFSETQ.

The chain carries TRBV19 and TRBJ1-1; 11 nucleotides match TRBD1. This CDR3 comprises 17 residues. The V segment lost 4 bases and the J segment 4 bases; nucleotides outside the gene matches: 11. Germline V gene sequence: CDR1 LNHDA, CDR2 SQIVND (reference sequence). CDR3 sequence (DNA): TGTGCCAGTAGTAACCACGGACAGGGGGCGAGTGGCACTGAAGCTTTCTTT. Its translation: CASSNHGQGASGTEAFF.

This chain connects TRBV2 to TRBJ2-7; the D gene is possibly TRBD1 (6 bases). The V end was cut by 4 bases, the J end by 3 bases, with 10 bases between. CDR3 length equals 13 residues. Germline loops: CDR1 SNHLY, CDR2 FYNNEI. CDR3 protein: CASSVLDSYEQYF. The CDR3 DNA sequence: TGTGCCAGCAGTGTTCTGGACAGCTACGAGCAGTACTTC. Drawing the rest from reference TRBV2 and TRBJ2-7, the complete variable domain is EPEVTQTPSHQVTQMGQEVILRCVPISNHLYFYWYRQILGQKVEFLVSFYNNEISEKSEIFDDQFSVERPDGSNFTLKIRSTKLEDSAMYFCASSVLDSYEQYFGPGTRLTVT.

This chain uses TRBV7-6 with TRBJ2-2; perhaps TRBD1 as D (6 bases). Trimming stripped 5 bases from V and 7 bases from J, with 11 bases between. The V gene's germline CDR1 is SGHVS and CDR2 FNYEAQ. The CDR3 loop spans 13 amino acids. CDR3 residues: CASSTDRLGELFF. The DNA of the CDR3 is TGTGCCAGCAGCACGGACAGACTCGGGGAGCTGTTTTTT.

This sequence joins TRBV19 and TRBJ2-7; D gene uncertain. The V gene's germline CDR1 is LNHDA and CDR2 SQIVND (reference sequence). V dropped 1 base and J dropped 0 bases, with 7 bases sitting between them. This CDR3 spans 14 amino acids. The CDR3 here is CASSIAGRSYEQYF. The CDR3 bases are TGTGCCAGTAGTATAGCCGGCCGCTCCTACGAGCAGTACTTC.

This rearrangement joins TRBV10-2 to TRBJ2-1, with D hard to call. This CDR3 spans 14 amino acids. CDR1 WSHSY and CDR2 SAAADI come from the germline V gene. V was clipped by 8 bases and J by 7 bases, with 18 bases between them. The CDR3 coding sequence is TGCGCCAGCGTCTCCCACCCAGGTCGGAATGAGCAGTTCTTC. This encodes CASVSHPGRNEQFF.

This chain joins TRBV2 and TRBJ2-2; D not certain. Germline CDR1 reads SNHLY; CDR2 reads FYNNEI. The CDR3 length is 15 residues. The V end was cut by 8 bases, the J end by 4 bases, with 17 bases between. CDR3 protein: CASPSFDTSTGELFF. Here the CDR3 DNA reads TGTGCCAGCCCGTCGTTTGACACCAGCACCGGGGAGCTGTTTTTT.

The chain employs TRBV5-5 and TRBJ1-2; possible D gene TRBD1, 6 bases. Between the trimmed V and J ends, which lost 4 bases and 6 bases, there was a span of 13 bases. The CDR3 runs to 13 residues. Germline CDR1 reads SGHKS; CDR2 reads YYEKEE (reference sequence). The CDR3 coding sequence is TGTGCCAGCAGCCCAGCGGGGGGCCATGGCTACACCTTC. Translation gives CASSPAGGHGYTF.

The chain links TRBV7-2 to TRBJ2-3; TRBD2 agrees at 7 bases. The trim removed 1 base at V and 5 bases at J, leaving 9 bases unmatched. Germline V gene sequence: CDR1 SGHTA, CDR2 FQGNSA. The CDR3 covers 16 residues. The CDR3 nucleotides read TGTGCCAGCAGCTTAGTCGCTAGCGGAACCGGAGATACGCAGTATTTT. It yields the protein CASSLVASGTGDTQYF.

The V gene is TRBV20-1, the J gene TRBJ2-5; D gene unclear. This CDR3 contains 11 residues. CDR1 DFQATT and CDR2 SNEGSKA come from the germline V gene (reference sequence). V was shortened by 0 bases and J by 5 bases, with 4 bases between the two germline ends. The CDR3 sequence: CSARETETQYF. In DNA, the CDR3 is TGCAGTGCTAGAGAGACGGAGACCCAGTACTTC.

The rearrangement joins TRBV28 to TRBJ2-3; D is tentatively TRBD1 or TRBD2 (5 bases each). Deletions cut 7 bases from V and 8 bases from J, with 19 bases between. CDR1 MDHEN and CDR2 SYDVKM come from the germline V gene. The CDR3 runs to 14 residues. The CDR3 nucleotides read TGTGCCAGCACACAAGACTCGGGACCAAGTACGCAGTATTTT. Its translation: CASTQDSGPSTQYF. Using reference TRBV28 and TRBJ2-3 for the parts outside the CDR3, the full variable domain is DVKVTQSSRYLVKRTGEKVFLECVQDMDHENMFWYRQDPGLGLRLIYFSYDVKMKEKGDIPEGYSVSREKKERFSLILESASTNQTSMYLCASTQDSGPSTQYFGPGTRLTVL.

The chain has TRBV5-6 and TRBJ1-1, with D maybe TRBD1 (5 bases). Between the trimmed V and J ends, which lost 2 bases and 11 bases, there was a span of 13 bases. This CDR3 comprises 12 residues. In germline, CDR1 is SGHDT, CDR2 YYEEEE. In nucleotides, the CDR3 is TGTGCCAGCAGCTTTGGTCTGGGACCGGCTTTCTTT. This translates into CASSFGLGPAFF.

The chain uses TRBV6-6 and TRBJ1-3; no firm D call. The germline gives CDR1 MNHNY, CDR2 SVGAGI (reference sequence). This CDR3 contains 13 residues. V shed 7 bases and J shed 0 bases, with 7 bases lying between them. Here the CDR3 reads CASIPSSGNTIYF. CDR3 in DNA: TGTGCCAGCATTCCAAGCTCTGGAAACACCATATATTTT.

The gene calls are TRBV15 and TRBJ2-7; TRBD2 matches at 8 bases. The V gene's germline CDR1 is LNHNV and CDR2 YYDKDF (reference sequence). The J segment lost 3 bases and the V segment lost 5 bases, leaving 6 bases of the junction unmatched. The CDR3 covers 14 residues. CDR3 loop: CATSLRLAHYEQYF. The CDR3 nucleotides read TGTGCCACCAGCCTCCGACTAGCGCACTACGAGCAGTACTTC.

The chain couples TRBV2 to TRBJ2-2, with a weak D call TRBD2 (5 bases). The CDR3 runs 15 residues. CDR1 and CDR2 (germline): SNHLY, FYNNEI. V lost 6 bases, J lost 0 bases, and 11 bases lay in between. The CDR3 nucleotides are TGTGCCAGCAGGAACACCGGGACGAACACCGGGGAGCTGTTTTTT. Protein sequence: CASRNTGTNTGELFF.

The chain combines TRBV5-6 with TRBJ2-5; D unresolved. The CDR3 sequence is 12 residues long. CDR1 is SGHDT, CDR2 YYEEEE, per germline. V was trimmed by 3 bases and J by 3 bases, leaving 6 bases between them. The CDR3 bases are TGTGCCAGCAGCTGGCTTGAAGAGACCCAGTACTTC. Its translation is CASSWLEETQYF.

This chain connects TRBV28 to TRBJ2-2; D tentatively reads TRBD1 or TRBD2 (6 bases each). The CDR3 extends over 14 amino acids. Trimming took 6 bases from V and 2 from J, leaving 10 bases between them. Germline loops: CDR1 MDHEN, CDR2 SYDVKM. As DNA, the CDR3 is TGTGCCAGCAGCGGGGGACAAAACACCGGGGAGCTGTTTTTT. Translated, it gives CASSGGQNTGELFF. The full variable domain, with the rest looked up from reference TRBV28 and TRBJ2-2, is DVKVTQSSRYLVKRTGEKVFLECVQDMDHENMFWYRQDPGLGLRLIYFSYDVKMKEKGDIPEGYSVSREKKERFSLILESASTNQTSMYLCASSGGQNTGELFFGEGSRLTVL.

V usage is TRBV21-1 and J usage is TRBJ1-1. TRBV21-1 is noted as a pseudogene. The CDR3 runs to 15 residues. Here the CDR3 DNA reads TGTGCCAGCAGCAAACGTCCGGGGGCGTACACTGAAGCTTTCTTT. It encodes CASSKRPGAYTEAFF.

This clone occurred once. The chain links TRBV28 to TRBJ2-1; 7 nucleotides align to TRBD2. Germline-derived CDR1 and CDR2 are MDHEN and SYDVKM. The trim removed 3 bases at V and 15 bases at J, leaving 8 bases unmatched. The CDR3 has 12 residues. The CDR3 coding sequence is TGTGCCAGCAGTTTGTGGGAGGGCCGGAGGTTCTTC. Protein: CASSLWEGRRFF.